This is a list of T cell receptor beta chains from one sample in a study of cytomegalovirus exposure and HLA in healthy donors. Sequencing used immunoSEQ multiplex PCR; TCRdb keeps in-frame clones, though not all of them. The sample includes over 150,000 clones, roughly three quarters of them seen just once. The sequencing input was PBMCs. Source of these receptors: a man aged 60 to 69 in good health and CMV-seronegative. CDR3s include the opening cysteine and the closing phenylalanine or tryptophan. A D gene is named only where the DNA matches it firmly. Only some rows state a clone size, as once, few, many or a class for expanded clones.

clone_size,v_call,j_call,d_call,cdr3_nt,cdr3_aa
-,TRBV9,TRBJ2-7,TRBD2,TGTGCCAGCAGCGTAGCTTCGGCGGGGGGCTTCTACGAGCAGTACTTC,CASSVASAGGFYEQYF
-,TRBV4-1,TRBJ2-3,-,TGCGCCAGCAGCCAAGAGAAGTGGGGCGGCACAGATACGCAGTATTTT,CASSQEKWGGTDTQYF
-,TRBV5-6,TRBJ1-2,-,TGTGCCAGCAGCCGCCTTACAGGGAACTATGGCTACACCTTC,CASSRLTGNYGYTF
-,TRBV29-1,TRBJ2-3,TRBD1,TGCAGCGTCGAGGACAGGTTTAGCACAGATACGCAGTATTTT,CSVEDRFSTDTQYF
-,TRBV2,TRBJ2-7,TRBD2,TGTGCCAGCAGTTTTCTAGCGGAAAACGACGAGCAGTACTTC,CASSFLAENDEQYF
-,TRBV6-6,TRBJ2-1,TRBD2,TGTGCCAGCAGTTCCCCGGGACTAGCGGGACTGAATGAGCAGTTCTTC,CASSSPGLAGLNEQFF
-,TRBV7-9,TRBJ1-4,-,TGTGCCAGCAGCTCCCCGTCCTCGGCAGGTGAAAAACTGTTTTTT,CASSSPSSAGEKLFF
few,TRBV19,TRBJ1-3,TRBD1,TGTGCCAGTAGTAAAGGACAGGGTTACTCTGGAAACACCATATATTTT,CASSKGQGYSGNTIYF
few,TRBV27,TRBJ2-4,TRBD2,TGTGCCAGCATCGCCGCGGGGGGAAAAGGGTACTTC,CASIAAGGKGYF
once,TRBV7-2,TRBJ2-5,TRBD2,TGTGCCAGCAGCACCCGGACTAGCCAAGAGACCCAGTACTTC,CASSTRTSQETQYF
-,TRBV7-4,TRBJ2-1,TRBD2,TGTGCCAGCAGAAGCCGAGGACTAGCGGGCTACAATGAGCAGTTCTTC,CASRSRGLAGYNEQFF
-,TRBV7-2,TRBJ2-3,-,TGTGCCAGCAGCTTAAATAGTGCAGATACGCAGTATTTT,CASSLNSADTQYF
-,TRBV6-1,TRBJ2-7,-,TGTGCCAGCAGTGAAACTCCCCTCTACGAGCAGTACTTC,CASSETPLYEQYF
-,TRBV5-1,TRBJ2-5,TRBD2,TGCGCCAGCAGACCTGGACTAGCCGGGGAGACCCAGTACTTC,CASRPGLAGETQYF
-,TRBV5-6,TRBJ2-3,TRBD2,TGTGCCAGCAGCTTGAACGGGGGGACTATCACAGATACGCAGTATTTT,CASSLNGGTITDTQYF
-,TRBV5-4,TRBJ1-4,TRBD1,TGTGCCAGCAGCCGGACAGGAAGAAATGAAAAACTGTTTTTT,CASSRTGRNEKLFF
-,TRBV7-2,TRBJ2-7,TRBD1,TGTGCCAGCAGCACGGGAACCGGGACAGCAACCTACGAGCAGTACTTC,CASSTGTGTATYEQYF
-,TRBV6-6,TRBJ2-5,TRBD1,TGTGCCAGCAGTTACCCGGACAGGGGCCAAGAGACCCAGTACTTC,CASSYPDRGQETQYF
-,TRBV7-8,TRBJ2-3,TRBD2,TGTGCCAGCAGCTTGCTAGCGGGAGGTGCAGATACGCAGTATTTT,CASSLLAGGADTQYF
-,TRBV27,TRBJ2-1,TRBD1,TGTGCCAGCAGTACTTATAAACAGGGGGAGGAGAATGAGCAGTTCTTC,CASSTYKQGEENEQFF
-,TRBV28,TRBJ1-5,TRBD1,TGTGCCAGCACCACAGGGGGCGGGGAAAATCAGCCCCAGCATTTT,CASTTGGGENQPQHF
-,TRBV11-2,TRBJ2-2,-,TGTGCCAGCAGCTTATCAGGGACCGGGGAGCTGTTTTTT,CASSLSGTGELFF
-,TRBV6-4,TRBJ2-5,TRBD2,TGTGCCAGGAGAGCCTTTAGGACTAGCAGCAAAGAGACCCAGTACTTC,CARRAFRTSSKETQYF
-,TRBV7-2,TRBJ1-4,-,TGTGCCAGCAGCCCCATACGAGGGGGTTGGAATGCTAATGAAAAACTGTTTTTT,CASSPIRGGWNANEKLFF
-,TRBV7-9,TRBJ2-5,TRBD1,TGTGCCAGCAGCTTAGACACAGGGGTATTGGAGACCCAGTACTTC,CASSLDTGVLETQYF
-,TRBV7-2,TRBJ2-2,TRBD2,TGTGCCAGCAGCTTAGGTCTAGCGGGGGCCACCGGGGAGCTGTTTTTT,CASSLGLAGATGELFF
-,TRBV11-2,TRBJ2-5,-,TGTGCCAGCAGCTTAGGGACAAAAGAGACCCAGTACTTC,CASSLGTKETQYF
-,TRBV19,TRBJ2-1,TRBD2,TGTGCCAGTAGTATCTCTAGCGGGAGCATCTACAATGAGCAGTTCTTC,CASSISSGSIYNEQFF
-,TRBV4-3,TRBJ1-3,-,TGCGCCAGCAGCTACTCTGGAAACACCATATATTTT,CASSYSGNTIYF
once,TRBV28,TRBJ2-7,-,TGTGCCAGCAGTTTGTATAGCGCCTACGAGCAGTACTTC,CASSLYSAYEQYF
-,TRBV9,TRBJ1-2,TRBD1,TGTGCCAGCAGTACAGGGGAGGTAGGATATGGCTACACCTTC,CASSTGEVGYGYTF
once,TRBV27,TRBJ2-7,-,TGTGCCAGCAGGCCTGCCGGCAGGGGAGAGGCCTACGAGCAGTACTTC,CASRPAGRGEAYEQYF
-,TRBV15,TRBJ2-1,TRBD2,TGTGCCACCAGCAGAGGAGGACTAGCGGGAGTGGGGGACAATGAGCAGTTCTTC,CATSRGGLAGVGDNEQFF
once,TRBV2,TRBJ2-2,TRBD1,TGTGCCAGCAGGAGGACAGGGGCGAACACCGGGGAGCTGTTTTTT,CASRRTGANTGELFF
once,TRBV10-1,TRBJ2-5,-,TGCGCCAGCCCTAAAAAGGCCCCGGGGCAAGAGACCCAGTACTTC,CASPKKAPGQETQYF
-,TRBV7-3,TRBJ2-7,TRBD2,TGTGCCAGCAGCCACGGACTAGACCACGAGCAGTACTTC,CASSHGLDHEQYF
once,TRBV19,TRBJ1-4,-,TGTGCCAGTAGTCCCACGGGGGATGAAAAACTGTTTTTT,CASSPTGDEKLFF